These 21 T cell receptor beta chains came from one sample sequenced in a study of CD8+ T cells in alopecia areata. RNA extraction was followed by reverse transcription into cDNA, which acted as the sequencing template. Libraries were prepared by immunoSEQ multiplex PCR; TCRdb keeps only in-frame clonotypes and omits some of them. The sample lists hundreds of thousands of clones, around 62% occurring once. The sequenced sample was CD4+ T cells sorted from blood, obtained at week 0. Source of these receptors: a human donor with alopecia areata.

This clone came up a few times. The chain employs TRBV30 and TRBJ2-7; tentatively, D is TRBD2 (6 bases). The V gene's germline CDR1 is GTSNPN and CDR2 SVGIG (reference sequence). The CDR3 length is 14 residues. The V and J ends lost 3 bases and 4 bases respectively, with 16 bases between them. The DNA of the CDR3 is TGTGCCTGGAGCCCTGGGGGTGGGAGGTACGAGCAGTACTTC. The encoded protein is CAWSPGGGRYEQYF.

The CDR3 nucleotides are TGCGCCAGCAGCCAGAGCGGGACAGGGTATGACGAGCAGTACTTC. Protein: CASSQSGTGYDEQYF. The chain couples TRBV4-1 to TRBJ2-7; 9 bases agree with TRBD1. Germline V gives CDR1 MGHRA, CDR2 YSYEKL. CDR3 length: 15 residues. Unmatched junction bases numbered 8, after V lost 3 bases and J lost 5 bases.

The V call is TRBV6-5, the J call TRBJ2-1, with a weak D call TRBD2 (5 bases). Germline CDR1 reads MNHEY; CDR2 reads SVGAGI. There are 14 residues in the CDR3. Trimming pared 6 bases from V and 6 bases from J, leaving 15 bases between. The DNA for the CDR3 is TGTGCCAGCAGCCCCCGGGGATGGGGCAATGAGCAGTTCTTC. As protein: CASSPRGWGNEQFF.

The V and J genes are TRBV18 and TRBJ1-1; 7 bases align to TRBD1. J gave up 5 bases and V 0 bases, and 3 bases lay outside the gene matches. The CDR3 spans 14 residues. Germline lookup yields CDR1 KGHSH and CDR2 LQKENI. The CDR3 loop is CASSPPGRGTEAFF. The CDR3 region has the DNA TGTGCCAGCTCACCACCGGGCAGGGGGACTGAAGCTTTCTTT.

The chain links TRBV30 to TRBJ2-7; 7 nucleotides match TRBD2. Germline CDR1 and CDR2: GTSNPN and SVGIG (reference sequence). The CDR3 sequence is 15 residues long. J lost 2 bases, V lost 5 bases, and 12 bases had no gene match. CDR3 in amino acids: CAWGQKRDSAYEQYF. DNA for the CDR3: TGTGCCTGGGGTCAAAAGCGGGACTCAGCCTACGAGCAGTACTTC.

The CDR3 coding sequence is TGTGCCAGCAGCCAAGGGGACTATACAGATACGCAGTATTTT. Translation: CASSQGDYTDTQYF. The chain has TRBV4-2 and TRBJ2-3; 7 positions agree with TRBD2. Germline V gene lookup returns CDR1 LGHNA and CDR2 YNFKEQ. The V gene end was trimmed by 1 base and the J gene end by 3 bases; junction bases not matched to a gene: 1. This CDR3 has 14 amino acids.

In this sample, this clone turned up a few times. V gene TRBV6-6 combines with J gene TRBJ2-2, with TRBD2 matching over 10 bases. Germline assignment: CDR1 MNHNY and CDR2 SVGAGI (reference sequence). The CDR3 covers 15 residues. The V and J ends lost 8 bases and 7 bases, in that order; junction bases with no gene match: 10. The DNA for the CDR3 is TGTGCCAGCGGCCAGGGACTAGCGTTAGTCGGGGAGCTGTTTTTT. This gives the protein CASGQGLALVGELFF.

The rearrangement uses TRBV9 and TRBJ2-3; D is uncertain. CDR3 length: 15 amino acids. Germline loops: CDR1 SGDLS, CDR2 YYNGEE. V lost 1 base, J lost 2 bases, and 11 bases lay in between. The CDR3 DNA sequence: TGTGCCAGCAGCGTAAACGTAGACCCCACAGATACGCAGTATTTT. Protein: CASSVNVDPTDTQYF.

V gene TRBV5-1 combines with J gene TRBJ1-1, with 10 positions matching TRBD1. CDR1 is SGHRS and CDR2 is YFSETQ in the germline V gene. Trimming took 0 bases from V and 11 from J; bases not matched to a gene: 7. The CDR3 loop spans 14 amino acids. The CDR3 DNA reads TGCGCCAGCAGCTTGGGGGACAGGGGTTTGTGGGCTTTCTTT. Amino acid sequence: CASSLGDRGLWAFF.

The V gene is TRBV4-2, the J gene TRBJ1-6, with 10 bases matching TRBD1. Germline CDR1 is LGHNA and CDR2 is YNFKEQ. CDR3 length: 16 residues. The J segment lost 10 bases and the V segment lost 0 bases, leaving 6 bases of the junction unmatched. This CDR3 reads CASSQDGDRGRSPLHF. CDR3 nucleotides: TGTGCCAGCAGCCAAGATGGGGACAGGGGAAGGTCACCCCTCCACTTT.

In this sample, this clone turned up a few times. The CDR3 is CASSLAQGQAFF. The CDR3 nucleotides read TGTGCCAGCAGCTTAGCCCAGGGGCAAGCTTTCTTT. The V and J genes are TRBV11-2 and TRBJ1-1, with a tentative D call TRBD1 (6 bases). V was trimmed by 1 base and J by 9 bases, leaving 9 bases between them. Germline CDR1 is SGHAT and CDR2 is FQNNGV. This CDR3 has 12 residues.

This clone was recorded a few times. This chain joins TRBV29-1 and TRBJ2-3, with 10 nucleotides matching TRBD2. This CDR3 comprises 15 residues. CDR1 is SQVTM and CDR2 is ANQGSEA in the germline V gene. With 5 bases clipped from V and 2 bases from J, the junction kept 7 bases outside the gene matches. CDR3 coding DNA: TGCAGCGTTTCCACGCTAGCGGGGGTCACAGATACGCAGTATTTT. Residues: CSVSTLAGVTDTQYF.

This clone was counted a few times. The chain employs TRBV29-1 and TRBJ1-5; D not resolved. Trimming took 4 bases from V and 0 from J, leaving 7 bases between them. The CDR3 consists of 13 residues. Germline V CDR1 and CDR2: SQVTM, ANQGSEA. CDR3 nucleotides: TGCAGCGTTGCGAAGTATAGCAATCAGCCCCAGCATTTT. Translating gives CSVAKYSNQPQHF.

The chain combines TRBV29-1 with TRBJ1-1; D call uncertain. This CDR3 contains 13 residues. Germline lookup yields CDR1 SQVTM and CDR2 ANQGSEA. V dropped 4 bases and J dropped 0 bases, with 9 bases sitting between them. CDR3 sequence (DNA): TGCAGCGTTGCTGAGGGTTTGAACACTGAAGCTTTCTTT. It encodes CSVAEGLNTEAFF.

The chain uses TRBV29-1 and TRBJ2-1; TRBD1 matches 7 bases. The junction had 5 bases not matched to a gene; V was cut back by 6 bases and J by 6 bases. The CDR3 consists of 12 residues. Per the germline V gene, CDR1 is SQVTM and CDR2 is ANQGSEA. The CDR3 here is CSVAPGGNEQFF. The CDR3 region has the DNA TGCAGCGTCGCCCCAGGGGGCAATGAGCAGTTCTTC.

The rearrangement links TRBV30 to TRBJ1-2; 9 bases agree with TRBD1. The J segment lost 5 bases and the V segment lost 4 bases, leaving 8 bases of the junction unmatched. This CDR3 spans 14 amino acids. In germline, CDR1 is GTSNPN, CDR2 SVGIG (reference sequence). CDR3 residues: CAWNPNRGLYGYTF. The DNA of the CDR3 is TGTGCCTGGAACCCCAACAGGGGGCTATATGGCTACACCTTC.

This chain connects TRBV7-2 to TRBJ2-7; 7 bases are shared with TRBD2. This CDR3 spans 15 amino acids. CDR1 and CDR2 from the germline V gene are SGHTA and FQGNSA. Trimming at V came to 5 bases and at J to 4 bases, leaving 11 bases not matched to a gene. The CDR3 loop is CASSRGASGAYEQYF. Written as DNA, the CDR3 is TGTGCCAGCAGCCGCGGCGCTAGCGGTGCTTACGAGCAGTACTTC.

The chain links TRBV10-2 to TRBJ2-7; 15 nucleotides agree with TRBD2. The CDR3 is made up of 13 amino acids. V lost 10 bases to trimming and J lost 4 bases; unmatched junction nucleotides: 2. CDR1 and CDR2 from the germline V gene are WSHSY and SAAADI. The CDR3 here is CAIGTSGRYEQYF. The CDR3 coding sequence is TGCGCCATCGGGACTAGCGGGAGGTACGAGCAGTACTTC.

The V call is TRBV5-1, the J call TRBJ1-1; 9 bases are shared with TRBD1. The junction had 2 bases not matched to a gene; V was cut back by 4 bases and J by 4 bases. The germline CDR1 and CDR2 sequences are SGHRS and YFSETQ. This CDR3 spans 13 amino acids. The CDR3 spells CASSATGGTEAFF. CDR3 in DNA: TGCGCCAGCAGCGCGACAGGGGGCACTGAAGCTTTCTTT.

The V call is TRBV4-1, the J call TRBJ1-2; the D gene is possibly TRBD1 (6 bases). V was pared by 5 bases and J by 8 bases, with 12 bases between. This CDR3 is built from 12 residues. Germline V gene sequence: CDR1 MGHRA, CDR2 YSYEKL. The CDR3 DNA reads TGCGCCAGCAGCGGCCAGGGGATCGGCTACACCTTC. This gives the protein CASSGQGIGYTF.

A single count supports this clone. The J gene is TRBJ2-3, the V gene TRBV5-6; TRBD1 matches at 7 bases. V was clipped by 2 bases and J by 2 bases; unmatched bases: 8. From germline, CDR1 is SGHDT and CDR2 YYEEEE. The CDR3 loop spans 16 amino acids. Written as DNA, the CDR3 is TGTGCCAGCAGCTTCGCGACAGGGATCGTCACAGATACGCAGTATTTT. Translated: CASSFATGIVTDTQYF.